Listed below are T cell receptor beta chains from one sample, sequenced in a study of persistence of HIV-infected CD4 T cells. Profiling relied on immunoSEQ multiplex PCR, and the TCRdb table lists in-frame clones only, not all of them. This sample has about 40,000 clones, with approximately 78% found just once. Antigens for these TCRs are unknown. The sequencing used CD4+ T cells sorted from PBMCs after approximately 20-hour stimulation, collected from a patient who received antiretroviral therapy. These receptors were taken from an adult man with HIV who was CMV-seropositive. Each CDR3 is given with its conserved first and last residue. The D gene is left open where the match is weak. A clone size is listed for some rows: how often the clone was seen (once, few, many), or a class if it is expanded.

TRBJ1-1 TRBV9 NA NA CASSVVPATEAFF TGTGCCAGCAGCGTAGTTCCCGCCACTGAAGCTTTCTTT
TRBJ2-3 TRBV6-2/TRBV6-3 NA NA CASSWPPNAFDTDTQYF TGTGCCAGCAGTTGGCCGCCTAACGCCTTTGACACAGATACGCAGTATTTT
TRBJ2-3 TRBV10-2 NA NA CASSEGSDTQYF TGCGCCAGCAGTGAGGGCTCAGATACGCAGTATTTT
TRBJ2-1 TRBV6-6 NA NA CASSYRSGATYNEQFF TGTGCCAGCAGTTACAGGTCGGGCGCCACGTACAATGAGCAGTTCTTC
TRBJ2-5 TRBV7-6 TRBD2 NA CASSSRLAGQETQYF TGTGCCAGCAGCTCCCGACTAGCGGGACAAGAGACCCAGTACTTC
TRBJ2-4 TRBV19 TRBD2 NA CASTAIGSGGPWAKNIQYF TGTGCCAGTACCGCTATTGGTAGCGGGGGCCCATGGGCCAAAAACATTCAGTACTTC
TRBJ2-1 TRBV9 NA once CASSVGYEQFF TGTGCCAGCAGCGTTGGCTATGAGCAGTTCTTC
TRBJ1-1 TRBV2 NA NA CASSEGAPRDTEAFF TGTGCCAGCAGTGAGGGCGCCCCCAGGGACACTGAAGCTTTCTTT
TRBJ2-5 TRBV11-2 TRBD2 NA CASSSNSGGRETQYF TGTGCCAGCAGCTCGAATAGCGGGGGGAGAGAGACCCAGTACTTC
TRBJ2-1 TRBV27 TRBD1 NA CASSWDRVVNEQFF TGTGCCAGCAGTTGGGACAGGGTGGTGAATGAGCAGTTCTTC
TRBJ1-2 TRBV20-1 NA NA CSASPEVYGYTF TGCAGTGCTAGTCCAGAGGTTTATGGCTACACCTTC
TRBJ1-2 TRBV5-5 NA NA CASSLVAEIYGYTF TGTGCCAGCAGCTTGGTAGCAGAGATCTATGGCTACACCTTC
TRBJ2-1 TRBV6-6 TRBD2 NA CASSHGLAGGGSYNEQFF TGTGCCAGCAGTCACGGGCTAGCGGGGGGCGGGTCCTACAATGAGCAGTTCTTC
TRBJ1-4 TRBV27 NA NA CASSFSGFREKLFF TGTGCCAGCAGTTTTTCGGGTTTCCGGGAAAAACTGTTTTTT
TRBJ2-7 TRBV29-1 NA NA CSVAPTGTMYEQYF TGCAGCGTTGCCCCGACAGGGACTATGTACGAGCAGTACTTC
TRBJ1-1 TRBV27 NA NA CASTVGVGTEAFF TGTGCCAGCACTGTGGGCGTTGGTACTGAAGCTTTCTTT
TRBJ1-2 TRBV12-3/TRBV12-4 TRBD1 few CASSLDRRSYTF TGTGCCAGCAGTTTGGACAGGAGAAGCTACACCTTC
TRBJ1-2 TRBV5-1 NA NA CASSASGNGYTF TGCGCCAGCAGCGCGTCAGGGAATGGCTACACCTTC
TRBJ1-2 TRBV5-1 TRBD1 NA CASSSSTGVLYGYTF TGCGCCAGCAGCTCGTCGACAGGGGTTTTGTATGGCTACACCTTC
TRBJ1-2 TRBV10-3 NA NA CAISVGRGYTF TGTGCCATCAGTGTTGGCAGGGGCTACACCTTC
TRBJ1-3 TRBV14 NA NA CASSQGLSGNTIYF TGTGCCAGCAGCCAAGGGTTAAGTGGAAACACCATATATTTT
TRBJ1-5 TRBV9 NA few CASSSSGVAEEPQHF TGTGCCAGCAGCTCATCAGGGGTCGCAGAAGAGCCCCAGCATTTT
TRBJ1-4 TRBV10-3 NA NA CATQGNEKLFF TGTGCCACGCAGGGTAATGAAAAACTGTTTTTT